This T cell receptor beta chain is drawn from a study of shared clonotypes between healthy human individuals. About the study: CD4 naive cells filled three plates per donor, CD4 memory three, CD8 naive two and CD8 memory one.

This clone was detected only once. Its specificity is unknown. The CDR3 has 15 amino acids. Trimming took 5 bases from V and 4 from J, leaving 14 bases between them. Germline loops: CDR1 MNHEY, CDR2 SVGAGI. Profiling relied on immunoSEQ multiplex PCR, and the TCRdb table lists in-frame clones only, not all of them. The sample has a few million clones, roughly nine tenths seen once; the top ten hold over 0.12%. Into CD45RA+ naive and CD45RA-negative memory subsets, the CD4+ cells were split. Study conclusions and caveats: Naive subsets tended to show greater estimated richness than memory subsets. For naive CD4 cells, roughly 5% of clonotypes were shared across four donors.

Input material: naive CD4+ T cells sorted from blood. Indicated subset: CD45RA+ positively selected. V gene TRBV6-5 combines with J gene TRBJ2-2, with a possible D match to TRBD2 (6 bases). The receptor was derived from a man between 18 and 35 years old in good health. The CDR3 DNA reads TGTGCCAGCAGTCCCCCCTTGGGGGGCACCGGGGAGCTGTTTTTT. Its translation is CASSPPLGGTGELFF.